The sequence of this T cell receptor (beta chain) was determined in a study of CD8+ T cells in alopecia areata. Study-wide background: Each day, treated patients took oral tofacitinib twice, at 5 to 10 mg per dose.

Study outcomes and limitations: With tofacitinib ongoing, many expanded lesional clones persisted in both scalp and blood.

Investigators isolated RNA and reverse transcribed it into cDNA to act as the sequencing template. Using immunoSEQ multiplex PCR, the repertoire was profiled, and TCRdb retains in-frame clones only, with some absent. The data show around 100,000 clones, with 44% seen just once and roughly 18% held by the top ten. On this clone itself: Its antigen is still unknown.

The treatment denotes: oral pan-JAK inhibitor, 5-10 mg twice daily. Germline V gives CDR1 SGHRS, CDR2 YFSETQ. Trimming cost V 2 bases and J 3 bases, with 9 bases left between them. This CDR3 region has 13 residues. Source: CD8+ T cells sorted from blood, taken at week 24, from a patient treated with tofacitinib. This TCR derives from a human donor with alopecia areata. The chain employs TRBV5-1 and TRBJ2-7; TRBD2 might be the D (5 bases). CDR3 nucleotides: TGCGCCAGCAGCTTTGGGAGAAGCTACGAGCAGTACTTC. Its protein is CASSFGRSYEQYF.